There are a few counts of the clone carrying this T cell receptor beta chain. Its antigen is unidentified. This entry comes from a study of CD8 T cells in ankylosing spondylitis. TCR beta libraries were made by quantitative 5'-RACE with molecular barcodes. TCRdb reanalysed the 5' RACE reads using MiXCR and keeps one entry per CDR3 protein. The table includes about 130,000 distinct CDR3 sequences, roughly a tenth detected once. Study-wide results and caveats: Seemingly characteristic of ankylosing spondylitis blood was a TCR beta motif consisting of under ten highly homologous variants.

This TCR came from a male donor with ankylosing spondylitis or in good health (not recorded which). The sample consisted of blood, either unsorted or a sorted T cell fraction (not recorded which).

The CDR3 DNA follows: TGTGCCAGCAGTTTTATACAGGGTGGGGGCGAGCAGTACTTC. Translation: CASSFIQGGGEQYF. This chain connects TRBV28 to TRBJ2-7; a possible D gene is TRBD1 (6 bases). Per the germline V gene, CDR1 is MDHEN and CDR2 is SYDVKM. This CDR3 spans 14 amino acids. The V and J ends lost 3 bases and 6 bases respectively, with 15 bases between them.